The T cell receptor beta chain described here comes from a study of cytomegalovirus exposure and HLA in healthy donors. General study results and limits: One variant, a missense change in DCLRE1C, was linked in a later analysis to TCR beta V- and J-gene trimming. Cytomegalovirus-associated status was assigned to approximately 160 TCR beta chains. Sequencing artifact likely explains a cluster of highly shared sequence variants. The authors assumed roughly uniform sequencing depth across donors for presence/absence analyses.

With 60 Vbeta and 13 Jbeta primers, the PCR was carried out. The repertoire was sequenced with immunoSEQ multiplex PCR; TCRdb's copy has only in-frame clones and lacks some. The sample consists of around 180,000 clones, approximately 83% of them appearing once. The length of the CDR3 is 15 residues. The germline V gene encodes CDR1 SQVTM and CDR2 ANQGSEA. Trimming cost V 3 bases and J 2 bases, with 16 bases left between them. Notes on this clone: Antigen: not known.

The TCR was taken from a boy aged 2 to 9 in good health and CMV-seronegative. What was sequenced was PBMCs. J is TRBJ1-1 and V is TRBV29-1; D perhaps matches TRBD1 (5 bases). CDR3 coding DNA: TGCAGCGTTGAGGATCTTAGGGGTTCAAACACTGAAGCTTTCTTT. It yields the protein CSVEDLRGSNTEAFF.